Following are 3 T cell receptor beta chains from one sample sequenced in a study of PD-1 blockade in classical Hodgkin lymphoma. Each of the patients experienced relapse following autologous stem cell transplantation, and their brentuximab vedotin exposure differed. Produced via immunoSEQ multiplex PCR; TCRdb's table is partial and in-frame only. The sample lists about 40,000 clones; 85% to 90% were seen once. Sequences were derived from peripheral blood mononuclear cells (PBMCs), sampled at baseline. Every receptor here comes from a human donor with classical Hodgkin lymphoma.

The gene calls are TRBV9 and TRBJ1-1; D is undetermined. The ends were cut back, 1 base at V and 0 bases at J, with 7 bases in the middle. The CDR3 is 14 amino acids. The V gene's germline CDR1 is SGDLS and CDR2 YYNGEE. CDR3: CASSVSSVNTEAFF. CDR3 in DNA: TGTGCCAGCAGCGTATCGAGCGTGAACACTGAAGCTTTCTTT.

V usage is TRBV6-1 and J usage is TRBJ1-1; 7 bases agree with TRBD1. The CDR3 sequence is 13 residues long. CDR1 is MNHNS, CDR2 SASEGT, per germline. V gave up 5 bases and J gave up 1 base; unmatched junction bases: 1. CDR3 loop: CASSRQGNTEAFF. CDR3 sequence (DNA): TGTGCCAGCAGTAGACAGGGGAACACTGAAGCTTTCTTT.

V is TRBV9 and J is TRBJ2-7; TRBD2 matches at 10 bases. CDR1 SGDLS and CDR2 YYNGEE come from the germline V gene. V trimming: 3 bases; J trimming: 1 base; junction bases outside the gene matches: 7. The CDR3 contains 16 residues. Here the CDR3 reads CASSEMASGRSYEQYF. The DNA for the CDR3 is TGTGCCAGCAGCGAGATGGCTAGCGGGAGATCCTACGAGCAGTACTTC.